This TCR beta chain appears in the sequencing data of a study of cytomegalovirus exposure and HLA in healthy donors (dated by TCRdb to the late 2010s). Notes on the research overall: An earlier analysis of roughly 500 of the donors reported about 250 Gb of sequence data and roughly 110 million unique TCR beta sequences from approximately 180 million T cells. A later genetic analysis took genome-wide SNP genotypes for about 55% of the 666 donors and used that subset as a discovery cohort. Both class I and class II loci were covered by HLA typing, at four-digit resolution. A separate validation cohort of more than 100 different subjects was used in addition to the 666-subject first cohort. Rather than drawing on any new phenotypic data, the later analysis identified candidate immune exposures from TCR beta sequences and the way those sequences occurred across donors. Because of strong linkage in the cohort, roughly five DR-DQ haplotypes were treated as single units for association and clustering. On average, around 200,000 unique TCR beta nucleotide sequences were sequenced per donor among fewer than 500 genotyped donors of the cohort, with roughly 19% of those sequences being non-productive. Among the approximately 400 genotyped donors, around 81% belonged to the genetic ancestry cluster associated with self-reported Caucasian donors. Donor age, sex, ethnicity and CMV serostatus were collected together with the repertoire data. Every discovery cohort repertoire had been produced on one sequencing platform. The number of typed donors differed by locus: 629-630 for A, B, C, DRB1 and DQB1; 522 for DQA1; 600 to 610 for DPA1; and roughly 490 for DPB1. To predict cytomegalovirus infection status, the study brought together high-throughput TCR immunosequencing, statistical association of individual TCRs with disease status, and machine learning. The study used immunosequencing to profile the T cell repertoires of 666 subjects and linked those repertoires to cytomegalovirus serostatus. In a later analysis, previously published TCR beta repertoires from 600 to 850 donors were re-analyzed and high-resolution HLA genotyping was added so that TCR occurrence patterns could be studied. An earlier analysis of roughly 600 of the donors used high-throughput TCR beta sequencing to judge whether each TCR beta V gene segment behaved as functional or pseudogenic. An early release that covered some 630 HLA-typed donors contained about 290 gigabases of sequencing data and 80 million or so unique TCR sequences. The study was designed to test whether signatures of past pathogen exposure could be identified by cataloging public T cell receptors.

The cohort comprised 550 to 700 healthy bone marrow donors. At the time of sampling, all cohort members were nominally healthy, though unrecorded immune exposures were likely present. CMV serostatus was recorded as positive for about 300 and negative for 352 of the 666 cohort members, whereas no CMV serostatus was recorded for the donor in question. Each donor provided a peripheral blood sample, and peripheral blood mononuclear cells were used for TCR beta sequencing. Genomic DNA extraction from the blood cell samples was performed with the Qiagen DNeasy Blood Extraction Kit. Per the germline V gene, SGHTA is the CDR1 and FQGNSA is the CDR2. The trim is 4 bases for V and 6 bases for J, with a gap of 16 bases between the germline ends. The CDR3 holds 15 amino acids from the cysteine to the phenylalanine. Only CDR3 DNA remains: 45 bases, in frame from the first base. The protocol used for the library was the immunoSEQ multiplex PCR assay. A mixture of 60 forward primers for TCR Vbeta segments and 13 reverse primers for TCR Jbeta segments was used in the multiplex PCR. A multiplex PCR assay on genomic DNA amplified the CDR3 region of rearranged TCR beta genes. The amplified TCR beta libraries were sequenced on the Illumina HiSeq System as 87-base-pair reads. As for the original processing: In a later analysis, tens of millions of unique TCR beta chains were counted across the approximately 620 repertoires, and some 10 million of these chains were shared by at least two donors. To remove PCR and sequencing errors, raw reads were error-corrected and collapsed into unique sequences using a nearest-neighbor algorithm that merged closely related sequences. To assign V, D and J gene segments, CDR3 sequences were aligned to IMGT reference sequences. For a sequence to be retained, a match of at least six nucleotides was required to both a V gene segment and a J gene segment. A rearrangement counted as productive if the CDR3 had no stop codons and remained in frame with V and J, and every other rearrangement counted as non-productive. Following IMGT convention, CDR3 was defined as the stretch from the second conserved V-encoded cysteine up to the conserved J-encoded phenylalanine. Sequences without an unambiguous match to a single V gene segment were excluded from the earlier analysis of 500 to 700 of the donors. In an earlier analysis of 450 to 700 of the donors, V segments were called functional above 56.7% productive rearrangements and were called segregating when the between-donor standard deviation exceeded 5%. To diagnose cytomegalovirus status from the catalog of TCR beta chain sequences, a statistical classification framework was built. V and J gene assignment, in a later analysis, came from comparing TCR nucleotide sequences with IMGT/GENE-DB human TR gene sequences. Using the TCRdist pipeline, a later analysis assigned CDR3 sequences along with most-parsimonious VDJ recombination scenarios. A later analysis defined each TCR beta chain by its CDR3 amino acid sequence plus V-gene family, and excluded reads lacking a unique V-gene family. A later analysis removed 550 to 700 highly shared, low-generation-probability nucleotide sequences to deal with suspected cross-contamination and a sequencing artifact. For each public chain, a later analysis derived a clonal expansion index from normalized ranks of inferred template counts within each repertoire. Generation probabilities in a later analysis came from a VDJ recombination model fitted to out-of-frame rearrangements, and those results were checked against IGoR. A later analysis scored TCR-TCR, TCR-HLA and TCR-CMV co-occurrence with hypergeometric tests, applying a repertoire-size bias correction to TCR pairs. False discovery rates were estimated in a later analysis by permuting HLA or CMV assignments 20 times. In a later analysis, co-occurring TCRs were grouped using DBSCAN, and TCRdist sequence similarity was added for clustering within HLA-allele-positive subsets. Co-occurrence clustering excluded repertoires with fewer than 30,000 or more than 120,000 public chains, plus five with anomalous nucleotide sharing. Here the immuneACCESS table is served through TCRdb, limited to in-frame sequences with V and J called. Missing clones are a known gap in these copies; in checked studies unresolved V genes cover under half, and the rest lacks a known reason. V, J and clone size derive from that table, while D and trimming were established from the DNA sequence. In this sample the table shows about 82,000 clones, less than 85% of which occur a single time. Together, the top ten hold 13% of the sample.

The investigation overall reported the following: In an earlier analysis of around 600 of the donors, most TCR beta V segments were observed in productive rearrangements about 90% or about 30% of the time, broadly matching IMGT annotations. Over 15 rarely observed V segments, including chromosome 9 orphons, were excluded from the earlier analysis of just under 600 of the donors because counts were too low. A later analysis found that HLA-associated TCR beta chains were more clonally expanded and had lower generation probabilities than equally common non-associated chains. A few of the identified cytomegalovirus-associated TCR beta chains were confirmed in vitro to be specific for cytomegalovirus antigens. Across donors, most TCR sequences were observed very rarely, whereas some public TCRs were present in many individuals. A total of around 150 TCR beta chains were listed by the study as associated with cytomegalovirus. The sequencing pipeline was judged likely to have produced a cluster of highly shared sequence variants as a technical artifact. In a later genetic analysis, a missense DCLRE1C variant was associated with V-gene and J-gene trimming of TCR beta chains, and the association was replicated in an independent cohort. Strong co-occurrence of HLA alleles, especially DR and DQ, made assigning TCR associations to individual alleles difficult. In both the original and validation cohorts, the classifier was reported to diagnose cytomegalovirus status with high specificity and sensitivity. Because some donors lacked HLA typing at each locus, the association tests relied only on the typed subset. CMV serostatus was the only immune exposure information available for the cohort. In a later analysis, the rate of TCR association differed among HLA loci, with DRB1 alleles having the most associated TCRs and HLA-C alleles having the fewest. A later analysis reported that several top co-occurrence clusters appeared linked to parvovirus B19, influenza, CMV and Epstein-Barr virus. In a later genetic analysis, fewer N-insertions in productive TCRs were reported among donors in an Asian-associated ancestry cluster than the approximately 710-donor mean. Correlated functional status among segregating V segments might reflect linkage disequilibrium, but an unknown experimental factor could not be ruled out. Specific HLA alleles were associated with some 15,000 TCR beta sequences at a false discovery rate of 0.05 in a later analysis. A further reported finding was that TCR beta sequences accurately predicted the HLA-A and HLA-B alleles for most subjects in the first cohort. According to the authors, the approach could potentially be generalized to other disease states and immunological phenotypes. Sequencing depth was assumed to be roughly uniform across donors in the presence/absence analyses, though that assumption may not hold. The 87-base-pair reads could not distinguish some IMGT-functional V segments, including TRBV6-2 and TRBV6-3, so those segments were excluded. The cohort was sequenced for TCR beta chains only, and without alpha or paired-chain data the features that could be detected were limited. A later analysis found that most CMV-associated TCR beta chains appeared HLA-restricted, with HLA associations seemingly driven largely by CMV exposure.

As to this clone: It lacks a known antigen. Nothing much larger sits one base from this clone, and base qualities are not available.

The sample was PBMCs. This clonotype was sampled from a human donor in good health. The chain is encoded by TRBV7-2 joined to TRBJ1-5; the D region possibly corresponds to TRBD1 (6 bases align). CDR3 loop: CASSSGGGGGQPQHF. The nucleotide sequence reads as follows: TGTGCCAGCAGCTCGGGGGGCGGGGGCGGTCAGCCCCAGCATTTT.